The 17 T cell receptor beta chains presented below share a single source sample, sequenced in a study of OX40 agonist ivuxolimab in advanced cancers. Generated by immunoSEQ multiplex PCR, the TCRdb table keeps only in-frame clones and is missing some. The data show around 81,000 clones, around 84% seen once. Here the sequenced sample was CD4+ or CD8+ T cells sorted from blood, taken in a trial of the OX40 agonist ivuxolimab. Receptors were obtained from an adult with an advanced solid tumor such as melanoma, head and neck, liver or kidney cancer.

The chain couples TRBV27 to TRBJ2-1; 8 nucleotides line up with TRBD2. The CDR3 is 15 residues long. Germline assignment: CDR1 MNHEY and CDR2 SMNVEV (reference sequence). J gave up 6 bases and V 2 bases, and 6 bases lay outside the gene matches. CDR3 in amino acids: CASSLSGLAANEQFF. DNA of the CDR3: TGTGCCAGCAGTTTAAGTGGACTAGCTGCCAATGAGCAGTTCTTC.

The chain carries TRBV2 and TRBJ1-1, with TRBD1 identical over 7 bases. The CDR3 has 15 residues. The J segment lost 0 bases and the V segment lost 11 bases, leaving 12 bases of the junction unmatched. CDR1 and CDR2 from the germline V gene are SNHLY and FYNNEI. CDR3 amino acids: CASKGARQMNTEAFF. The CDR3 region has the DNA TGTGCCTCCAAGGGGGCGCGCCAGATGAACACTGAAGCTTTCTTT.

The J gene is TRBJ2-7, the V gene TRBV7-2; TRBD1 is a possible D gene (6 bases). The CDR3 has 13 residues. CDR1 is SGHTA and CDR2 is FQGNSA in the germline V gene. The V and J ends lost 3 bases and 3 bases respectively, with 9 bases between them. DNA of the CDR3: TGTGCCAGCAGCTTTTCACAGGGCTACGAGCAGTACGTC. It yields the protein CASSFSQGYEQYV.

CDR3 in amino acids: CASSLLGRDGYTF. The DNA of the CDR3 is TGTGCCAGCAGTTTACTAGGACGGGATGGCTACACCTTC. The chain has TRBV27 and TRBJ1-2; D remains ambiguous. Germline-derived CDR1 and CDR2 are MNHEY and SMNVEV (reference sequence). The V end lost 2 bases, the J end lost 6 bases, and 10 bases lay between the germline ends. The CDR3 length is 13 residues.

The J gene is TRBJ1-4, the V gene TRBV14; D not certain. The CDR3 covers 15 residues. CDR1 and CDR2 from the germline V gene are SGHDN and FVKESK. V gave up 1 base and J gave up 2 bases, with 8 bases separating them. CDR3 loop: CASSQVYGTNEKLFF. In nucleotides, the CDR3 is TGTGCCAGCAGCCAAGTTTATGGGACTAATGAAAAACTGTTTTTT. Using reference TRBV14 and TRBJ1-4 for the parts outside the CDR3, the full variable domain is EAGVTQFPSHSVIEKGQTVTLRCDPISGHDNLYWYRRVMGKEIKFLLHFVKESKQDESGMPNNRFLAERTGGTYSTLKVQPAELEDSGVYFCASSQVYGTNEKLFFGSGTQLSVL.

The chain joins TRBV6-5 to TRBJ1-1; D gene uncertain. This CDR3 has 12 amino acids. V lost 5 bases, J lost 5 bases, and 9 bases lay in between. The germline V gene has CDR1 MNHEY and CDR2 SVGAGI. The chain's CDR3 is CASSTHQTEAFF. CDR3 coding DNA: TGTGCCAGCAGTACCCATCAAACTGAAGCTTTCTTT.

The gene calls are TRBV9 and TRBJ1-6; D might be TRBD1 (6 bases). CDR3 length: 15 residues. The germline gives CDR1 SGDLS, CDR2 YYNGEE. Between the trimmed V and J ends, which lost 0 bases and 9 bases, there was a span of 13 bases. CDR3 sequence (DNA): TGTGCCAGCAGCGTAGACCAGGGGCTGGGTTCACCCCTCCACTTT. Protein: CASSVDQGLGSPLHF.

The J gene is TRBJ2-1, the V gene TRBV5-1, with 9 bases aligning to TRBD1. Germline assignment: CDR1 SGHRS and CDR2 YFSETQ. The CDR3 is made up of 16 amino acids. Trimming removed 2 bases from V and 12 bases from J; junction bases left unmatched: 15. For the CDR3, the DNA is TGCGCCAGCAGCTTAGACGGGACAGGGACGCGCAAGGGGCAGTTCTTC. It is translated as CASSLDGTGTRKGQFF.

V gene TRBV28 combines with J gene TRBJ1-5; 8 bases match TRBD1. The CDR3 is 16 amino acids. Germline V lookup: CDR1 MDHEN, CDR2 SYDVKM. Losses at the gene ends were 5 bases for V and 0 bases for J; bases not matched to a gene: 6. The CDR3 DNA reads as TGTGCCAGCAGTGTCCGACAGGGGTATAGCAATCAGCCCCAGCATTTT. Translating gives CASSVRQGYSNQPQHF.

The V gene is TRBV21-1, the J gene TRBJ2-1. TRBV21-1 constitutes a pseudogene. The CDR3 length is 13 residues. CDR3 region: CASSKDPYNEQFF. The CDR3 nucleotides are TGTGCCAGCAGCAAAGACCCCTACAATGAGCAGTTCTTC.

The genes are TRBV7-2 and TRBJ2-6; D uncertain. CDR3 length equals 14 residues. V was clipped by 5 bases and J by 0 bases, with 5 bases between them. The V gene's germline CDR1 is SGHTA and CDR2 FQGNSA. CDR3 bases: TGTGCCAGCAGCCCCAGCTCTGGGGCCAACGTCCTGACTTTC. Translation gives CASSPSSGANVLTF.

The gene calls are TRBV14 and TRBJ1-5; D gene ambiguous. Germline V gives CDR1 SGHDN, CDR2 FVKESK. The CDR3 runs to 13 residues. V was trimmed by 0 bases and J by 2 bases, leaving 2 bases between them. CDR3 sequence (DNA): TGTGCCAGCAGCCAAGATGGCAATCAGCCCCAGCATTTT. Encoded protein: CASSQDGNQPQHF. The full variable domain, with the rest looked up from reference TRBV14 and TRBJ1-5, is EAGVTQFPSHSVIEKGQTVTLRCDPISGHDNLYWYRRVMGKEIKFLLHFVKESKQDESGMPNNRFLAERTGGTYSTLKVQPAELEDSGVYFCASSQDGNQPQHFGDGTRLSIL.

The rearrangement links TRBV10-1 to TRBJ2-3; TRBD1 matches at 9 bases. Trimming at V came to 3 bases and at J to 3 bases, leaving 7 bases not matched to a gene. The CDR3 has 16 amino acids. Germline V gene data show CDR1 as WNHNN and CDR2 as SYGVQD (reference sequence). The CDR3 loop is CASSETGQGLTDTQYF. The CDR3 coding sequence is TGCGCCAGCAGTGAAACCGGACAGGGGTTGACAGATACGCAGTATTTT.

The chain is built from TRBV19 and TRBJ2-1; TRBD2 aligns across 11 bases. This CDR3 comprises 13 residues. The trim removed 6 bases at V and 10 bases at J, leaving 5 bases unmatched. CDR1 and CDR2 (germline): LNHDA, SQIVND (reference sequence). The DNA of the CDR3 is TGTGCCAGTAGGCTTAGCGGGAGGGACGAGCAGTTCTTC. This codes for CASRLSGRDEQFF.

The genes are TRBV5-4 and TRBJ1-4; 10 bases align to TRBD1. Germline CDR1 is SGHNT and CDR2 is YYREEE (reference sequence). This CDR3 has 15 residues. V shed 0 bases and J 8 bases; nucleotides not matched to a gene: 4. CDR3 amino acids: CASSLGQGAGEKLFF. The CDR3 DNA follows: TGTGCCAGCAGCTTGGGACAGGGGGCAGGAGAAAAACTGTTTTTT.

This clone was counted a few times. The chain is built from TRBV28 and TRBJ1-5; a possible D gene is TRBD1 (5 bases). Germline V lookup: CDR1 MDHEN, CDR2 SYDVKM. The CDR3 totals 14 residues. Trimming stripped 6 bases from V and 9 bases from J, with 18 bases between. The CDR3 is CASRPGTENGPQHF. The DNA for the CDR3 is TGTGCCAGCAGACCCGGGACGGAGAACGGGCCCCAGCATTTT.

This clone was observed a few times. The chain is built from TRBV2 and TRBJ1-5; the D gene is possibly TRBD1 (5 bases). V lost 4 bases and J lost 0, with 10 bases in between. The germline gives CDR1 SNHLY, CDR2 FYNNEI. The CDR3 spans 15 residues. The CDR3 nucleotides are TGTGCCAGCAGTGTCCGACAGATTAGCAATCAGCCCCAGCATTTT. The encoded protein is CASSVRQISNQPQHF.